This TCR beta chain stems from a study of T cells in women clearing cervical HPV infection. General observations from the study: Effector/memory and HPV-specific T cells were not isolated, and association timing is unknown.

immunoSEQ multiplex PCR used an average of 1200 ng genomic DNA. Some clones are missing from TCRdb's copy, which holds only in-frame ones; the method was immunoSEQ multiplex PCR. The listing records tens of thousands of clones. Regarding this clone: Its antigen remains unknown.

This receptor was taken from a woman between 18 and 70 years old with a cervical HPV16 infection that either progressed to CIN3+ or cleared (not recorded which). Sequenced: blood buffy coat.

CDR3 DNA (partial): TGTGCCTGGAGTGGTGGACAGGGGGCGTCTAATGAAAAA. It translates to CAWSGGQGASNEK. The CDR3 as a whole reads CAWSGGQGASNEKLFF. The chain carries TRBV30 and TRBJ1-4, with 11 bases that match TRBD1. The DNA ends 3 residues before the CDR3 does, and the rest of the CDR3 is filled in from the germline J gene. The germline V gene encodes CDR1 GTSNPN and CDR2 SVGIG (reference sequence). CDR3 length: 16 amino acids. Trimming removed 1 base from V and 3 bases from J; junction bases left unmatched: 4.